These 29 T cell receptor beta chains were sequenced from one sample in a study of shared clonotypes between healthy human individuals. Here immunoSEQ multiplex PCR was the method, and the copy in TCRdb shows in-frame clones only, minus some. The data show about 2.1 million clones, 85% to 95% seen once. CD8 cells classed as naive were CD45RO-negative and positively selected for CCR7, excluding terminally differentiated effector memory CD45RA+ cells. The material sequenced was naive CD8+ T cells from PBMCs. The receptors originated from a man aged 18 to 35 in good health. Some clones in this sample may be carry-over from other donors' samples.

V gene TRBV6-4 combines with J gene TRBJ2-3; tentative D call: TRBD2 (5 bases). Trimming pared 5 bases from V and 6 bases from J, leaving 12 bases between. Germline V gives CDR1 MRHNA, CDR2 SNTAGT. CDR3 length: 13 amino acids. In DNA form, the CDR3 reads TGTGCCAGCAGTCCCACCGGGGTTGATACGCAGTATTTT. Protein: CASSPTGVDTQYF.

Worth noting for this clone: Sequence at one end of the junction differs from germline and may be a read error. The chain uses TRBV5-6 and TRBJ1-4, with D possibly being TRBD1 (6 bases). The germline gives CDR1 SGHDT, CDR2 YYEEEE. The CDR3 length is 12 residues. For the CDR3, the DNA is TGTGCCAGCAGCTTGGGGGACACCGGCGCCCTTTTT. It codes for CASSLGDTGALF.

The chain employs TRBV28 and TRBJ1-1; 8 bases agree with TRBD1. The CDR3 totals 15 residues. V was clipped by 6 bases and J by 2 bases; unmatched bases: 8. The germline V gene encodes CDR1 MDHEN and CDR2 SYDVKM. In DNA form, the CDR3 reads TGTGCCAGCAGGGGAAGACAGGGGCGCAACACTGAAGCTTTCTTT. This sequence encodes CASRGRQGRNTEAFF.

This chain links TRBV5-1 with TRBJ2-5, with D possibly called TRBD1 or TRBD2 (5 bases each). TRBJ2-7 explains the end of the DNA better; the J call may be wrong. The CDR3 totals 14 residues. Germline lookup yields CDR1 SGHRS and CDR2 YFSETQ. The CDR3 region is CASSLRDGAHEQYF. Here the CDR3 DNA reads TGCGCCAGCAGCTTGAGGGACGGTGCTCACGAGCAGTACTTC.

Comments on this clone: This sample also contains other DNA sequences that code for the same CDR3. The CDR3 DNA reads TGTGCCAGCAGTCTAGGACTTTACTACGAGCAGTACTTC. Residues: CASSLGLYYEQYF. The J gene is TRBJ2-7, the V gene TRBV27; the D gene is possibly TRBD2 (5 bases). This CDR3 comprises 13 residues. Looked up from germline, CDR1 is MNHEY and CDR2 is SMNVEV (reference sequence). Trimming stripped 5 bases from V and 3 bases from J, with 11 bases between.

This chain uses TRBV28 with TRBJ2-2, with 9 positions matching TRBD2. J lost 4 bases, V lost 3 bases, and 6 bases had no gene match. The CDR3 has 16 amino acids. Per germline, CDR1 MDHEN and CDR2 SYDVKM. The CDR3: CASSLLAGEGTGELFF. CDR3 bases: TGTGCCAGCAGTTTGTTAGCGGGAGAAGGCACCGGGGAGCTGTTTTTT.

V gene TRBV5-6 combines with J gene TRBJ1-5, with 9 bases that match TRBD1. Trimming at V came to 0 bases and at J to 6 bases, leaving 7 bases not matched to a gene. There are 16 residues in the CDR3. CDR1 and CDR2 (germline): SGHDT, YYEEEE. CDR3 DNA sequence: TGTGCCAGCAGCTTGGGGCTACAGGGGGCAGGTCAGCCCCAGCATTTT. This gives the protein CASSLGLQGAGQPQHF.

The chain links TRBV28 to TRBJ2-7; D is unclear. The CDR3 consists of 13 residues. V was pared by 3 bases and J by 1 base, with 7 bases between. Germline values: CDR1 MDHEN, CDR2 SYDVKM. This CDR3 reads CASSFGFSYEQYF. In nucleotides, the CDR3 is TGTGCCAGCAGTTTTGGTTTTTCCTACGAGCAGTACTTC.

The CDR3 coding sequence is TGTGCCAGCAGCCCCGGACATACACCTAACTATGGCTACACCTTC. It encodes CASSPGHTPNYGYTF. The chain uses TRBV6-5 and TRBJ1-2, with D perhaps matching TRBD1 (5 bases). In germline, CDR1 is MNHEY, CDR2 SVGAGI. V was clipped by 6 bases and J by 0 bases, with 14 bases between them. This CDR3 region has 15 residues.

The J gene is TRBJ2-5, the V gene TRBV5-1; D unclear. Germline values: CDR1 SGHRS, CDR2 YFSETQ. Trimming took off 0 bases at V and 1 base at J, with 7 bases between the two ends. CDR3 length: 14 residues. The CDR3 nucleotides read TGCGCCAGCAGCTTGGTTAGCCCCCAAGAGACCCAGTACTTC. Translating it yields CASSLVSPQETQYF.

J is TRBJ2-2 and V is TRBV15; no reliable D call. The CDR3 consists of 11 residues. Germline lookup yields CDR1 LNHNV and CDR2 YYDKDF (reference sequence). Trimming cost V 2 bases and J 6 bases, with 1 base left between them. CDR3 nucleotide sequence: TGTGCCACCAGCAGATCCGGGGAGCTGTTTTTT. Translating it yields CATSRSGELFF. The whole variable domain, filled in from reference TRBV15 and TRBJ2-2, reads DAMVIQNPRYQVTQFGKPVTLSCSQTLNHNVMYWYQQKSSQAPKLLFHYYDKDFNNEADTPDNFQSRRPNTSFCFLDIRSPGLGDTAMYLCATSRSGELFFGEGSRLTVL.

This rearrangement joins TRBV11-3 to TRBJ2-7; no firm D call. Deletions cut 3 bases from V and 2 bases from J, with 11 bases between. The CDR3 is 14 amino acids. Germline V lookup: CDR1 SGHNT, CDR2 YENEEA. CDR3 amino acids: CASSLSADTYEQYF. DNA for the CDR3: TGTGCCAGCAGCTTGAGCGCAGACACCTACGAGCAGTACTTC.

To note about this clone: The identical CDR3 is also encoded by other nucleotide sequences in the sample. CDR3 residues: CASSVGLAGTYNEQFF. CDR3 in DNA: TGTGCCAGCAGCGTAGGGCTTGCGGGTACCTACAATGAGCAGTTCTTC. The chain combines TRBV9 with TRBJ2-1, with D possibly matching TRBD2 (5 bases). CDR1 and CDR2 (germline): SGDLS, YYNGEE. Trimming pared 0 bases from V and 2 bases from J, leaving 12 bases between. The CDR3 sequence is 16 residues long.

This rearrangement joins TRBV15 to TRBJ2-5, with D hard to call. V was trimmed by 3 bases and J by 4 bases, leaving 27 bases between them. Germline V lookup: CDR1 LNHNV, CDR2 YYDKDF (reference sequence). This CDR3 spans 19 amino acids. Here the CDR3 DNA reads TGTGCCACCAGCAGCCCAAATATCGGGCCAAAAACGAGTCCAGAGACCCAGTACTTC. It yields the protein CATSSPNIGPKTSPETQYF. Looking up the rest from reference TRBV15 and TRBJ2-5 gives the full variable domain: DAMVIQNPRYQVTQFGKPVTLSCSQTLNHNVMYWYQQKSSQAPKLLFHYYDKDFNNEADTPDNFQSRRPNTSFCFLDIRSPGLGDTAMYLCATSSPNIGPKTSPETQYFGPGTRLLVL.

In the case of this clone: The same CDR3 arises from other DNA sequences in this sample as well. The chain has TRBV27 and TRBJ1-5, with 7 positions matching TRBD1. Trimming removed 6 bases from V and 1 base from J; junction bases left unmatched: 3. Germline assignment: CDR1 MNHEY and CDR2 SMNVEV (reference sequence). The CDR3 length is 14 residues. CDR3 protein: CASSPTGSNQPQHF. In DNA form, the CDR3 reads TGTGCCAGCAGCCCGACAGGGAGCAATCAGCCCCAGCATTTT.

Here the CDR3 DNA reads TGTGCCAGCAGTTTGGGACAGGGGGTGGACAATGAGCAGTTCTTC. This sequence encodes CASSLGQGVDNEQFF. This sequence joins TRBV6-5 and TRBJ2-1; 11 bases map to TRBD1. The CDR3 sequence is 15 residues long. CDR1 MNHEY and CDR2 SVGAGI come from the germline V gene. J lost 5 bases, V lost 4 bases, and 4 bases had no gene match.

V and J are TRBV6-5 and TRBJ1-1, with unresolved D. Trimming left V 4 bases short and J 4 bases short, with 10 bases between. CDR1 MNHEY and CDR2 SVGAGI come from the germline V gene. The CDR3 is 13 amino acids. CDR3 sequence (DNA): TGTGCCAGCAGTTCCTGGGCCGCCACTGAAGCTTTCTTT. Encoded protein: CASSSWAATEAFF.

The rearrangement uses TRBV5-1 and TRBJ1-2; 7 positions agree with TRBD1. The CDR3 is 15 amino acids. The germline V gene encodes CDR1 SGHRS and CDR2 YFSETQ. V shed 0 bases and J 1 base; nucleotides not matched to a gene: 3. Here the CDR3 reads CASSLDPGGNYGYTF. The CDR3, as DNA: TGCGCCAGCAGCTTGGATCCAGGGGGTAACTATGGCTACACCTTC. Filled out from reference TRBV5-1 and TRBJ1-2, the complete variable domain reads KAGVTQTPRYLIKTRGQQVTLSCSPISGHRSVSWYQQTPGQGLQFLFEYFSETQRNKGNFPGRFSGRQFSNSRSEMNVSTLELGDSALYLCASSLDPGGNYGYTFGSGTRLTVV.

The J gene is TRBJ1-6, the V gene TRBV9; the D is unclear. Between the trimmed V and J ends, which lost 0 bases and 5 bases, there was a span of 3 bases. The germline V gene encodes CDR1 SGDLS and CDR2 YYNGEE. The CDR3 is 13 amino acids. The CDR3 reads CASSVGDNSPLHF. For the CDR3, the DNA is TGTGCCAGCAGCGTAGGGGATAATTCACCCCTCCACTTT.

The chain is built from TRBV11-2 and TRBJ2-7, with D unclear. V was trimmed by 1 base and J by 5 bases, leaving 9 bases between them. This CDR3 spans 13 amino acids. Germline lookup yields CDR1 SGHAT and CDR2 FQNNGV. CDR3 sequence: CASSLARYDEQYF. In DNA form, the CDR3 reads TGTGCCAGCAGCTTAGCTAGGTACGACGAGCAGTACTTC.

The chain couples TRBV7-2 to TRBJ2-7; a possible D gene is TRBD1 (7 bases). Trimming took off 5 bases at V and 5 bases at J, with 16 bases between the two ends. The CDR3 totals 14 residues. Germline CDR1 and CDR2: SGHTA and FQGNSA. CDR3 DNA sequence: TGTGCCAGCAGCCTCGGAACAGGGGAGGACGAGCAGTACTTC. Protein product: CASSLGTGEDEQYF.

V usage is TRBV9 and J usage is TRBJ2-2, with a possible D match to TRBD1 (5 bases). Germline V CDR1 and CDR2: SGDLS, YYNGEE. The ends were cut back, 4 bases at V and 4 bases at J, with 11 bases in the middle. The CDR3 is made up of 14 amino acids. The CDR3 DNA follows: TGTGCCAGCAGCTTGGCAGGGCCCACCGGGGAGCTGTTTTTT. This codes for CASSLAGPTGELFF. Full variable domain (rest looked up from reference TRBV9 and TRBJ2-2): DSGVTQTPKHLITATGQRVTLRCSPRSGDLSVYWYQQSLDQGLQFLIQYYNGEERAKGNILERFSAQQFPDLHSELNLSSLELGDSALYFCASSLAGPTGELFFGEGSRLTVL.

The chain combines TRBV7-9 with TRBJ1-1, with TRBD1 as a possible D gene (6 bases). Germline CDR1 reads SEHNR; CDR2 reads FQNEAQ (reference sequence). V dropped 4 bases and J dropped 0 bases, with 9 bases sitting between them. There are 14 residues in the CDR3. The CDR3 DNA reads TGTGCCAGCAGCTCCGGGGGCATGAACACTGAAGCTTTCTTT. This encodes CASSSGGMNTEAFF.

This clone was recorded only once. J is TRBJ1-5 and V is TRBV5-6; unclear D gene. The CDR3 length is 12 residues. The V end lost 3 bases, the J end lost 10 bases, and 11 bases lay between the germline ends. CDR1 is SGHDT, CDR2 YYEEEE, per germline. The CDR3 nucleotides read TGTGCCAGCAGCTCTGGGTCTGAACCCCAGCATTTT. Its protein is CASSSGSEPQHF.

This CDR3 reads CASSLFRGGATDTQYF. CDR3 in DNA: TGTGCCAGCAGTTTATTTCGGGGAGGGGCCACAGATACGCAGTATTTT. The chain couples TRBV27 to TRBJ2-3; TRBD2 matches 7 bases. The CDR3 covers 16 residues. CDR1 is MNHEY, CDR2 SMNVEV, per germline (reference sequence). Germline trimming cut 1 base from V and 2 bases from J; bases unmatched to any gene: 6.

This clone has only one observation. The gene calls are TRBV4-3 and TRBJ2-2, with D perhaps assigned TRBD1 or TRBD2 (5 bases each). Germline V gene data show CDR1 as LGHNA and CDR2 as YSLEER. V was pared by 4 bases and J by 6 bases, with 18 bases between. This CDR3 region has 16 residues. The CDR3 DNA reads TGCGCCAGCAGCCCCACCGGCCGTTGGGGGTCCGGGGAGCTGTTTTTT. It specifies CASSPTGRWGSGELFF.

The chain links TRBV2 to TRBJ1-3; weak D call: TRBD1 (6 bases). CDR1 SNHLY and CDR2 FYNNEI come from the germline V gene. The CDR3 length is 14 residues. V gave up 6 bases and J gave up 2 bases, with 11 bases separating them. CDR3 in DNA: TGTGCCAGCAGACCCAGGGGCCCTGGAAACACCATATATTTT. It specifies CASRPRGPGNTIYF.

The rearrangement uses TRBV10-3 and TRBJ1-5; no definite D call. Per germline, CDR1 ENHRY and CDR2 SYGVKD. Deletions cut 3 bases from V and 4 bases from J, with 13 bases between. CDR3 length: 15 residues. CDR3 nucleotide sequence: TGTGCCATCAGTGAAGTGGGAATCGGGAATCAGCCCCAGCATTTT. Amino acid sequence: CAISEVGIGNQPQHF.

This chain uses TRBV4-2 with TRBJ2-2, with D possibly being TRBD2 (6 bases). V gave up 0 bases and J gave up 3 bases, with 14 bases separating them. The CDR3 length is 17 residues. Germline CDR1 is LGHNA and CDR2 is YNFKEQ. The CDR3 nucleotides are TGTGCCAGCAGCCAAGATTGGGACTCGAGATACACCGGGGAGCTGTTTTTT. Translated: CASSQDWDSRYTGELFF.